This T cell receptor (beta chain) was identified during a study of blood T cell repertoires in COVID-19. Study information: Samples came from the United States, Italy and Spain, spanning acute and convalescent COVID-19. PBMCs, B-cell-depleted T cells, or T cells were the source of the cDNA or gDNA that made up the material.

How the authors handled the data: Nucleated cell number was recorded as an estimate derived from reference gene primer amplification. Sequenced by immunoSEQ multiplex PCR; TCRdb stores in-frame clones only, minus some. From that table come the V and J calls and clone size; the DNA was used to work out D and trimming. The table includes 55,000 to 70,000 clones, approximately 89% detected once. This CDR3 is 12 amino acids long. The V gene end was trimmed by 8 bases and the J gene end by 6 bases; junction bases not matched to a gene: 2. Per the germline V gene, CDR1 is SGHAT and CDR2 is FQNNGV. The chain carries TRBV11-2 and TRBJ1-1; 11 bases match TRBD1. Specimen: peripheral blood. The source of this sequence is a man between 60 and 75 years old with active or convalescent COVID-19. CDR3 nucleotides: TGTGCCAGCGGACAGGGGGCCCCTGAAGCTTTCTTT. It is translated as CASGQGAPEAFF.